The source of this TCR beta chain is a study of CD8+CD57+ T cells in acquired aplastic anemia. The junction had 4 bases not matched to a gene; V was cut back by 7 bases and J by 1 base. Germline V lookup: CDR1 DFQATT, CDR2 SNEGSKA (reference sequence). The CDR3 extends over 12 amino acids. TCR beta VDJ and CDR3 profiling used genomic DNA as template. TCRdb re-derived calls from the reads in MiXCR, one entry per CDR3 protein. The table shows roughly 150,000 distinct CDR3 sequences, with 35% to 55% occurring only once. This clonotype occurred many times. This receptor was obtained from a human donor in good health. The chain is built from TRBV20-1 and TRBJ2-7, with 7 bases matching TRBD1. Sequencing was performed on sorted CD4+, CD8+, or CD8+CD57+ T cells (not recorded which) from PBMCs. The CDR3, as DNA: TGCAGTGGGACCAGGGGGTCCTACGAGCAGTACTTC. This gives the protein CSGTRGSYEQYF.